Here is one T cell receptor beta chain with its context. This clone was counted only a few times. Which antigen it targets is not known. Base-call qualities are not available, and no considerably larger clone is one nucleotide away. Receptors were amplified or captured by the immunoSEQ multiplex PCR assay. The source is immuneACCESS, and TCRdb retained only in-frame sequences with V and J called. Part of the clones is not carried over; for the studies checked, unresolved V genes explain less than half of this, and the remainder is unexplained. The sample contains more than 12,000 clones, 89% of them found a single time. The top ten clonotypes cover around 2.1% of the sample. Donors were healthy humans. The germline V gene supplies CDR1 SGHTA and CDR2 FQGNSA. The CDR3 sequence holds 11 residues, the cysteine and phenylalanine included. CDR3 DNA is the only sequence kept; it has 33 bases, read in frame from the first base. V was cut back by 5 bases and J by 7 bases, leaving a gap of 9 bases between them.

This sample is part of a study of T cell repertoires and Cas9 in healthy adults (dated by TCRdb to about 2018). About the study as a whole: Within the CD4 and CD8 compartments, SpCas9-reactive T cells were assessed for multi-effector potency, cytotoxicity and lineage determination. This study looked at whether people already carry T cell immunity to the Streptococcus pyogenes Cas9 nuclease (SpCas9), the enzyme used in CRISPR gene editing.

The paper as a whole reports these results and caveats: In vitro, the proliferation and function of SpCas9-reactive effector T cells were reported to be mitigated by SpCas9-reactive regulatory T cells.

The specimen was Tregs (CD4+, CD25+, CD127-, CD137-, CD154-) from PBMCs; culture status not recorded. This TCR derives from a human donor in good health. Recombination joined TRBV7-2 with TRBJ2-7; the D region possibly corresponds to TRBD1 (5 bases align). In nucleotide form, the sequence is TGTGCCAGCAGCGTAACAGGAGAGCAGTACTTC. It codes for CASSVTGEQYF.